This TCR beta chain is from a study of cytomegalovirus exposure and HLA in healthy donors. This PCR relied on a set of 60 Vbeta primers and 13 Jbeta primers. The assay was immunoSEQ multiplex PCR, and TCRdb's table has in-frame clones only and misses some. This sample has 200,000 to 300,000 clones, with approximately 84% found just once. Study findings and constraints: For cytomegalovirus status, the classifier reportedly gave diagnoses with high specificity and sensitivity.

Trimming removed 4 bases at V and 8 bases at J, with 11 bases between. The germline V gene encodes CDR1 MDHEN and CDR2 SYDVKM. CDR3 length equals 12 residues. Notes on this clone: Its cognate antigen is unknown.

The V gene is TRBV28, the J gene TRBJ1-2, with TRBD1 as a possible D gene (5 bases). Material for sequencing was PBMCs. This clonotype originated in a woman aged 40 to 49 in good health and CMV-seropositive. The CDR3 region is CASSSGWGGYTF. CDR3 in DNA: TGTGCCAGCAGTTCAGGGTGGGGAGGCTACACCTTC.